The T cell receptor beta chain under discussion was sequenced for a study of early stage breast cancer tumors (TCRdb year 2017). For the study in its entirety: Of the roughly 16 invasive breast tumors, more than 9 were found to be estrogen receptor-positive, progesterone receptor-positive and HER2-negative. Most of the 12 ER+/PR+/HER2- tumors were invasive ductal carcinomas, while the other four were invasive lobular carcinomas. The samples as a whole yielded a few million detected templates, corresponding to over a million unique clonotypes. A read coverage of roughly 10-fold per sample was achieved on average. The paper's findings and limits, for the study overall: Bulk genomic DNA sequencing of unsorted cells missed chain pairing and functional markers such as CD4, CD8 and FOXP3. Enriched TCRB sequences shared across patients were mostly commonly generated sequences, unlikely to play an important role in the tumor microenvironment. Because the cohort was small, a breakdown by tumor subtype could not be done. Repertoires from blood and normal breast were more alike than repertoires from blood and tumor, and in about 85% of the 16 patients, comparing each tissue with blood separated tumor from normal. Tumors showed roughly 2.7-fold higher T cell density and higher clonality than adjacent normal breast tissue.

To note about this clone: No antigen is known for it. Base qualities were left out, and no much larger clone turns up one base away.

Every sample was amplified as two independent genomic DNA replicates, using roughly 0.45 ug for blood and about 1.6 ug for tumor or normal breast. Following the manufacturer's instructions, the ImmunoSeq Intro kit was used to carry out TCRB sequencing on genomic DNA. The multiplex PCR ran for roughly 31 cycles using proprietary primers and spike-in control sequences for absolute quantification. Single-end 150-bp reads were used to sequence an 87-bp fragment spanning the CDR3 and the flanking V and J genes. Each lane of an Illumina MiSeq using version 3.0 chemistry carried seven multiplexed samples, with two replicates per sample. The authors' pipeline ran thus. Raw data were processed by the vendor's proprietary pipeline, with both replicates merged into one result per sample. A clonotype was defined as productive rearrangements that share the same V-gene family, CDR3 amino acid sequence and J-gene segment. To compute clonality, the normalized Shannon entropy (Pielou evenness) of TCRB abundances was subtracted from 1. T cell density was estimated by dividing total templates by the number of input cells inferred from the DNA input amount. Recon was used with default parameters to estimate total repertoire diversity and clonality. A clonotype counted as tumor-enriched if its abundance in tumor exceeded 0.1% and was at least 32-fold higher than its abundance in normal breast. TCRdb carries this immuneACCESS record with in-frame sequences only. Its versions omit some clonotypes, under half of them owing to an unresolved V gene in the studies checked, with the rest unexplained. Clone size and the V and J calls come from that table; the DNA yielded D and trimming. In this sample the table shows some 58,000 clones, around 80% of which occur a single time. In total, the top ten clones hold about 3.4% of the sample.

The study profiled bulk TCR beta-chain repertoires in matched peripheral blood, tumor and adjacent normal breast tissue taken from more than 15 patients with early-stage breast cancer. Before surgery, 5-10 mL of whole blood was collected in EDTA tubes and processed within 2 hours. Peripheral blood mononuclear cells were isolated by Ficoll-Paque centrifugation in SepMate-50 tubes. For storage in liquid nitrogen, PBMCs were cryopreserved as aliquots of 2 to 4 million cells in about 90% FBS with around 10% DMSO. Genomic DNA was extracted with the Qiagen AllPrep DNA/RNA Mini kit. The sequence was obtained from a person aged 30 to 40 with breast cancer. The sample was blood.

The bases read TGCGCCAGCAGAGGCGGCAAAACAGGGTGGGTCACAGATACGCAGTATTTT. This gives the protein CASRGGKTGWVTDTQYF. The chain employs TRBV4-1 and TRBJ2-3; D gene: possibly TRBD1, on 6 matching bases. Trimming at the junction amounts to 6 bases on V and 2 bases on J, and the germline ends lie 21 bases apart. CDR1 and CDR2 were assigned from the germline V gene as MGHRA and YSYEKL. Its CDR3 holds 17 amino acids, cysteine through phenylalanine. Only the CDR3 region is kept as DNA, spanning 51 bases read in frame from base 1.